These 18 T cell receptor beta chains share one sample of origin, sequenced in a study of Ad26.COV2.S vaccination and SARS-CoV-2 variants (dated by TCRdb to the early 2020s). Library prep was done by the immunoSEQ multiplex PCR assay. TCRdb holds this immuneACCESS table with in-frame rearrangements only. Some clones are missing; in checked studies, unresolved V genes explain under half, and the rest has no known cause. In all, the sample holds roughly 350,000 clones, and around 86% of those were seen once. The ten most abundant clones make up about 3.4% of the sample. The treatment or condition label of this sample denotes: about 20 received Ad26.COV2.S at low or high dose, single or two shots; roughly 5 received placebo; per-sample allocation not given. Repertoires of vaccine and placebo recipients were sequenced from samples taken on day 63 after the first injection. Sequencing was performed on peripheral blood, taken in a trial of Ad26.COV2.S vaccine versus placebo. All receptors come from a person between 18 and 59 years old who received the Ad26.COV2.S COVID-19 vaccine or a placebo.

The rearrangement uses TRBV4-2 and TRBJ1-6; TRBD1 might be the D (6 bases). Germline V lookup: CDR1 LGHNA, CDR2 YNFKEQ. Trimming took off 3 bases at V and 0 bases at J, with 15 bases between the two ends. The CDR3 loop spans 18 amino acids. CDR3 DNA: TGTGCCAGCAGCCAGGGGGCGGGAGAGAGCTCCTATAATTCACCCCTCCACTTT. Its protein product is CASSQGAGESSYNSPLHF.

The rearrangement links TRBV7-6 to TRBJ2-1, with 11 positions matching TRBD2. With 5 bases clipped from V and 0 bases from J, the junction kept 12 bases outside the gene matches. The germline V gene has CDR1 SGHVS and CDR2 FNYEAQ. The CDR3 loop spans 19 amino acids. CDR3 residues: CASSQRASGGLSSYNEQFF. CDR3 coding DNA: TGTGCCAGCAGCCAAAGGGCTAGCGGGGGGCTGAGCTCCTACAATGAGCAGTTCTTC.

The chain has TRBV30 and TRBJ1-3, with D possibly being TRBD1 (5 bases). CDR3 length: 16 amino acids. Between the trimmed V and J ends, which lost 0 bases and 4 bases, there was a span of 16 bases. In germline, CDR1 is GTSNPN, CDR2 SVGIG (reference sequence). The CDR3: CAWSVILPGVGNTIYF. CDR3 nucleotides: TGTGCCTGGAGTGTTATCCTCCCGGGGGTCGGAAACACCATATATTTT. Full variable domain (remainder filled in from reference TRBV30 and TRBJ1-3): SQTIHQWPATLVQPVGSPLSLECTVEGTSNPNLYWYRQAAGRGLQLLFYSVGIGQISSEVPQNLSASRPQDRQFILSSKKLLLSDSGFYLCAWSVILPGVGNTIYFGEGSWLTVV.

The rearrangement joins TRBV29-1 to TRBJ2-7; 7 bases agree with TRBD1. The CDR3 loop spans 11 amino acids. The V and J ends lost 7 bases and 4 bases, in that order; junction bases with no gene match: 4. CDR1 and CDR2 (germline): SQVTM, ANQGSEA. The CDR3 DNA sequence: TGCAGCGCCGGGACAGCATACGAGCAGTACTTC. Translating it yields CSAGTAYEQYF.

About this clone: A much more abundant neighbour one base away suggests this may be a read error. The chain recombines TRBV6-5 with TRBJ1-1, with D unresolved. V was shortened by 2 bases and J by 1 base, with 5 bases between the two germline ends. The CDR3 covers 13 residues. In germline, CDR1 is MNHEY, CDR2 SVGAGI. The CDR3: CASSYAGNTEAFF. CDR3 nucleotide sequence: TGTGCCAGCAGTTACGCAGGGAACACTGAAGCTTTCTTT.

The chain uses TRBV13 and TRBJ1-6, with D perhaps matching TRBD1 (6 bases). CDR1 and CDR2 from the germline V gene are PRHDT and FYEKMQ (reference sequence). V lost 2 bases, J lost 0 bases, and 8 bases lay in between. CDR3 length: 16 amino acids. The CDR3, as DNA: TGTGCCAGCAGCTTAACAGGGAGCTCCTATAATTCACCCCTCCACTTT. Protein: CASSLTGSSYNSPLHF.

This chain links TRBV5-4 with TRBJ2-7; D may be TRBD2 (6 bases). The V and J ends lost 0 bases and 2 bases respectively, with 15 bases between them. Germline CDR1 and CDR2: SGHNT and YYREEE (reference sequence). The CDR3 consists of 16 residues. CDR3 protein: CASSLGGTETPYEQYF. As DNA, the CDR3 is TGTGCCAGCAGCTTGGGCGGGACGGAGACACCCTACGAGCAGTACTTC.

The chain is built from TRBV7-2 and TRBJ1-1; tentatively, D is TRBD1 (6 bases). The CDR3 has 14 residues. The V and J ends lost 2 bases and 4 bases respectively, with 11 bases between them. CDR1 SGHTA and CDR2 FQGNSA come from the germline V gene. This CDR3 reads CASSLSGVGTEAFF. The CDR3 DNA follows: TGTGCCAGCAGCTTATCAGGGGTGGGCACTGAAGCTTTCTTT.

The chain has TRBV11-1 and TRBJ2-1; tentative D call: TRBD1 (6 bases). Trimming took off 2 bases at V and 5 bases at J, with 13 bases between the two ends. Germline V gene sequence: CDR1 SGHAT, CDR2 FQDESV (reference sequence). The CDR3 has 15 residues. CDR3 sequence: CASSLQGTLDNEQFF. CDR3 coding DNA: TGTGCCAGCAGCTTACAGGGGACCTTGGACAATGAGCAGTTCTTC.

The genes are TRBV9 and TRBJ2-1; the D gene could be TRBD1 or TRBD2 (5 bases each). In germline, CDR1 is SGDLS, CDR2 YYNGEE. The CDR3 sequence is 17 residues long. The V and J ends lost 0 bases and 6 bases respectively, with 19 bases between them. In nucleotides, the CDR3 is TGTGCCAGCAGCGTAGTCTCCGGGACGGTACTCGTCAATGAGCAGTTCTTC. This translates into CASSVVSGTVLVNEQFF.

The chain carries TRBV4-1 and TRBJ1-5; no clear D. Germline V gives CDR1 MGHRA, CDR2 YSYEKL. Trimming cost V 4 bases and J 0 bases, with 19 bases left between them. The CDR3 sequence is 18 residues long. CDR3 DNA sequence: TGCGCCAGCAGCCGAAGAGCCCCGACGGGTGTTAGCAATCAGCCCCAGCATTTT. Translation: CASSRRAPTGVSNQPQHF.

The chain carries TRBV6-5 and TRBJ1-3; D is unresolved. Germline loops: CDR1 MNHEY, CDR2 SVGAGI. The CDR3 length is 15 residues. V dropped 2 bases and J dropped 0 bases, with 8 bases sitting between them. CDR3 bases: TGTGCCAGCAGTTACGAGCGGTCCTCTGGAAACACCATATATTTT. This translates into CASSYERSSGNTIYF.

Written as DNA, the CDR3 is TGCGCCAGCAGCCATCCCGGGGACGCGTACGAGCAGTACTTC. Residues: CASSHPGDAYEQYF. This chain links TRBV5-1 with TRBJ2-7; D could derive from TRBD1 or TRBD2 (5 bases each). The germline gives CDR1 SGHRS, CDR2 YFSETQ. The CDR3 sequence is 14 residues long. The V end was cut by 4 bases, the J end by 4 bases, with 15 bases between.

This clone is a singleton in its sample. V gene TRBV20-1 combines with J gene TRBJ1-3, with D perhaps matching TRBD1 (5 bases). From germline, CDR1 is DFQATT and CDR2 SNEGSKA (reference sequence). This CDR3 has 11 residues. The V end was cut by 6 bases, the J end by 6 bases, with 9 bases between. The DNA for the CDR3 is TGCAGTGCCCTCAGGGTAAACACCATATATTTT. As protein: CSALRVNTIYF.

The V gene is TRBV19, the J gene TRBJ1-6; TRBD1 might be the D (5 bases). The germline V gene has CDR1 LNHDA and CDR2 SQIVND (reference sequence). The CDR3 is 18 residues long. With 5 bases removed from V and 1 base from J, the gap between germline ends came to 18 bases. The CDR3 here is CASSPLPWGSSYNSPLHF. In nucleotides, the CDR3 is TGTGCCAGTAGTCCACTACCATGGGGCAGTTCCTATAATTCACCCCTCCACTTT.

This rearrangement joins TRBV4-3 to TRBJ2-5; a possible D gene is TRBD1 (6 bases). The CDR3 sequence is 14 residues long. Germline CDR1 and CDR2: LGHNA and YSLEER. Trimming cost V 4 bases and J 4 bases, with 13 bases left between them. DNA of the CDR3: TGCGCCAGCAGCCCCCTTAGGACAGCAGAGACCCAGTACTTC. Its translation: CASSPLRTAETQYF.

This clone has only a few counts. This chain connects TRBV7-9 to TRBJ1-5, with 10 bases aligning to TRBD1. J lost 3 bases, V lost 4 bases, and 12 bases had no gene match. The length of the CDR3 is 18 residues. Germline V CDR1 and CDR2: SEHNR, FQNEAQ (reference sequence). Here the CDR3 DNA reads TGTGCCAGCAGCTCCTACTCCACGGGACAGGGGACCAATCAGCCCCAGCATTTT. As protein: CASSSYSTGQGTNQPQHF.

The chain has TRBV9 and TRBJ2-7, with 8 bases matching TRBD1. Germline assignment: CDR1 SGDLS and CDR2 YYNGEE. V shed 0 bases, J shed 2 bases, and the junction held 7 bases outside the gene matches. The CDR3 spans 16 residues. This CDR3 reads CASSVVGTGDTYEQYF. CDR3 coding DNA: TGTGCCAGCAGCGTAGTAGGGACAGGAGACACCTACGAGCAGTACTTC.